This TCR beta chain came from a study of cytotoxic CD8 clonotypes in ibrutinib-treated CLL (dated by TCRdb to 2020 to 2022). With respect to the entire study: The cohort included roughly 15 treatment-naive and roughly 10 relapsed/refractory patients; around 18 were IGHV unmutated. Responses were partial in approximately 24 patients and complete in 2; after median around 68 months follow-up, roughly 14 stayed in remission and roughly twelve progressed. The response samples were drawn at a median of 12 months into treatment, with a range of about 6 to 36 months. An average of 255,043 productive templates and approximately 90,000 productive rearrangements was obtained per sample. Of the roughly 86 participants in the trial, about 26 had longitudinal samples available. Cryopreserved peripheral blood mononuclear cells were obtained prior to treatment, at the time of response, and at either disease progression or sustained remission. Every sample from remission and from progressive disease was obtained while the patients were still on ibrutinib.

The sample's time point label, decoded: progressive disease on ibrutinib. Roughly 2.2 micrograms of genomic DNA were extracted from cryopreserved PBMCs for TCR beta library preparation. Longitudinal blood samples from CLL patients on ibrutinib monotherapy were analyzed using high-throughput TCR beta sequencing. The patients took part in an open-label, single-center phase 2 trial of ibrutinib monotherapy. A MiSeq instrument was used for deep resolution sequencing, which targeted depths ranging from 1 in 1 million up to 1 in 200,000 T cells, with coverage averaging 10x for each clonotype. The immunoSEQ hsTCRB Kit was used to generate TCR beta libraries. The paper's processing steps were these. Data were analyzed with ImmunoSEQ Data Assistant and ImmunoSEQ Analyzer, with V, D and J genes assigned per IMGT definitions. Clonality, with values ranging from 0 to 1, was calculated as one minus the normalized Shannon entropy of productive rearrangement frequencies. Only overrepresented clonotypes making up at least 0.05% of the repertoire of each patient were included in the public clonotype analysis. Approximately 14 age-matched healthy donor repertoires from immuneACCESS were used as controls for clonality. What TCRdb holds here is the immuneACCESS table cut down to in-frame rearrangements. Part of the clones is not present; checked against another copy, under half of the missing clones reflect an unresolved V gene, and the others are unexplained. V and J calls and clone size are given by that table; D and trimming were obtained from the DNA. For this sample the table gives fewer than 30,000 clones, of which 60% to 80% were detected only once. The ten most abundant clones make up around 54% of the sample.

The V end loses 5 bases and the J end loses 5 bases, and a stretch of 12 bases separates them. The CDR3 holds 13 amino acids from the cysteine to the phenylalanine. Of all the DNA, just the CDR3 is kept, 39 bases in frame from base 1. The germline V gene encodes CDR1 MNHEY and CDR2 SMNVEV (reference sequence). Remarks on this clone: It has no known antigen specificity. Base qualities are missing; no much larger clone stands one base away.

General findings and caveats noted by the study authors: Public clonotypes were rare and either shrank or stayed stable during treatment, and the rise in clonality at ibrutinib response reflected expansion of private clonotypes. Baseline clonality was found to be higher than that of age-matched healthy donors and was strongly correlated with circulating CD8+ T-cell counts. At ibrutinib response clonality went up, during sustained remission it held steady, and at progression it dropped back toward baseline. Lymph node repertoires were not examined, and the timing of sampling was not matched between patients in sustained remission and those whose disease progressed.

The sample here was PBMCs, taken at disease progression, from a patient treated with ibrutinib. The sequence is built from TRBV27 and TRBJ2-5; matching of 5 bases hints at TRBD2 as the D gene. The source of this sequence is a human donor with chronic lymphocytic leukemia. The sequenced DNA is TGTGCCAGCAGTCCCCGACGGAGGGAGACCCAGTACTTC. Its product reads: CASSPRRRETQYF.